This is a list of T cell receptor beta chains from one sample in a study of blood T cell repertoires in COVID-19. The assay was immunoSEQ multiplex PCR, and TCRdb's table has in-frame clones only and misses some. The sample includes more than 95,000 clones, around nine tenths seen only once; the top ten take more than 0.9%. Sequencing was performed on peripheral blood. All receptors derive from an elderly woman with acute or convalescent COVID-19. Each CDR3 is given with its conserved first and last residue. Fields, in order: clone size, CDR3 length, D gene, J gene, V gene, CDR3 protein, CDR3 DNA. A D gene is named only where the DNA matches it firmly. Only part of the rows carry a size: once, few, many, or a class if the clone is expanded.

>NA|14|NA|TRBJ2-7|TRBV6-5
CASSYDSSAYEQYF
TGTGCCAGCAGTTACGACAGCTCGGCCTACGAGCAGTACTTC
>NA|12|NA|TRBJ2-1|TRBV5-4
CASSPQGNEQFF
TGTGCCAGCAGCCCACAGGGAAACGAGCAGTTCTTC
>NA|13|NA|TRBJ1-5|TRBV12-3/TRBV12-4
CASSRQYNQPQHF
TGTGCCAGCAGTAGACAGTACAATCAGCCCCAGCATTTT
>few|12|NA|TRBJ2-5|TRBV12-3/TRBV12-4
CASSRREETQYF
TGTGCCAGCAGTAGGAGGGAAGAGACCCAGTACTTC
>NA|12|NA|TRBJ1-2|TRBV7-2
CASASTGMGYTF
TGTGCCAGCGCCTCTACAGGGATGGGCTACACCTTC
>once|13|NA|TRBJ1-1|TRBV2
CASRTQMNTEAFF
TGTGCCAGCAGGACTCAGATGAACACTGAAGCTTTCTTT
>NA|15|NA|TRBJ2-1|TRBV6-2/TRBV6-3
CASSLDRSSYNEQFF
TGTGCCAGCAGTTTGGACAGAAGCTCCTACAATGAGCAGTTCTTC
>NA|14|TRBD1|TRBJ2-1|TRBV3-1/TRBV3-2
CASNRDRDVGEQFF
TGTGCCAGCAACCGGGACAGGGACGTCGGGGAGCAGTTCTTC
>NA|14|NA|TRBJ1-2|TRBV9
CASSLFQTNYGYTF
TGTGCCAGCAGCTTATTTCAGACTAACTATGGCTACACCTTC
>NA|13|NA|TRBJ1-5|TRBV5-1
CASSRDNNQPQHF
TGCGCCAGCAGTCGGGACAACAATCAGCCCCAGCATTTT
>NA|13|NA|TRBJ1-1|TRBV3-1/TRBV3-2
CASGPAGVGEAFF
TGTGCCAGCGGCCCGGCGGGGGTCGGTGAAGCTTTCTTT
>NA|12|NA|TRBJ2-3|TRBV3-1/TRBV3-2
CASSLRADTQYF
TGTGCCAGCAGCCTCCGCGCAGATACGCAGTATTTT
>NA|13|NA|TRBJ1-1|TRBV28
CASSLDMSYEAFF
TGTGCCAGCAGTTTGGACATGAGCTATGAAGCTTTCTTT
>NA|13|TRBD1|TRBJ2-5|TRBV6-5
CASSTQGQETQYF
TGTGCCAGCAGTACACAGGGGCAAGAGACCCAGTACTTC
>NA|11|TRBD1|TRBJ2-1|TRBV20-1
CSARQDRVPLF
TGCAGTGCTAGACAGGACAGGGTTCCCCTCTTC
>once|13|TRBD2|TRBJ2-5|TRBV19
CASSRLAQETQYF
TGTGCCAGTAGTAGACTAGCTCAGGAGACCCAGTACTTC
>NA|14|TRBD2|TRBJ2-1|TRBV5-4
CASKIRGGNIEQFF
TGTGCCAGCAAGATCCGGGGGGGCAACATTGAGCAGTTCTTC
>once|14|TRBD1|TRBJ2-7|TRBV7-2
CASLPRTGPYEQYF
TGTGCCAGCCTTCCCCGGACAGGGCCGTACGAGCAGTACTTC
>NA|16|TRBD1|TRBJ1-4|TRBV28
CASSSTRTGGVEKLFF
TGTGCCAGCAGCTCCACCCGGACAGGGGGCGTTGAAAAACTGTTTTTT
>NA|16|TRBD1|TRBJ1-1|TRBV25-1
CASSAQGWGAFTEAFF
TGTGCCAGCAGTGCACAGGGGTGGGGGGCGTTCACTGAAGCTTTCTTT
>NA|15|TRBD2|TRBJ2-7|TRBV27
CASRRTSGVSYEQYF
TGTGCCAGCAGGCGGACTAGCGGGGTCTCCTACGAGCAGTACTTC
>NA|11|TRBD2|TRBJ2-5|TRBV4-2
CASSRGGTQYF
TGTGCCAGCAGCCGGGGGGGGACCCAGTACTTC
>NA|16|TRBD1|TRBJ1-3|TRBV5-1
CASSLDGTGFGNTIYF
TGCGCCAGCAGTTTGGACGGGACAGGCTTTGGAAACACCATATATTTT
>NA|15|TRBD2|TRBJ2-5|TRBV5-4
CASSLGGGAGETQYF
TGTGCCAGCAGCTTGGGCGGGGGGGCCGGAGAGACCCAGTACTTC
>NA|12|NA|TRBJ2-3|TRBV2
CASSAEGYTQYF
TGTGCCAGCAGTGCCGAGGGTTATACGCAGTATTTT
>NA|15|NA|TRBJ1-1|TRBV12-5
CASGFQTARNTEAFF
TGTGCTAGTGGTTTTCAGACAGCCCGTAACACTGAAGCTTTCTTT
>NA|15|TRBD1|TRBJ1-3|TRBV28
CASSFGTGGGNTIYF
TGTGCCAGCAGTTTTGGGACAGGGGGAGGAAACACCATATATTTT
>NA|15|NA|TRBJ2-7|TRBV5-1
CASRLGTAPLYEQYF
TGCGCCAGCAGGCTTGGGACTGCCCCTTTGTACGAGCAGTACTTC
>NA|14|NA|TRBJ2-5|TRBV18
CASSPGGGLETQYF
TGTGCCAGCTCACCAGGGGGCGGTTTGGAGACCCAGTACTTC
>NA|13|NA|TRBJ1-2|TRBV12-3/TRBV12-4
CASSFRDTYGYTF
TGTGCCAGCAGTTTTCGGGACACATATGGCTACACCTTC
>few|17|NA|TRBJ1-4|TRBV4-3
CASSQATNLATNEKLFF
TGCGCCAGCAGCCAGGCCACGAACCTTGCAACTAATGAAAAACTGTTTTTT
>NA|12|NA|TRBJ2-7|TRBV11-2
CASGASGPEQYF
TGTGCCAGCGGGGCGTCAGGGCCCGAGCAGTACTTC
>NA|15|NA|TRBJ2-7|TRBV7-9
CASSLSSVGGREQYF
TGTGCCAGCAGCTTAAGTAGCGTCGGGGGTCGCGAGCAGTACTTC
>NA|17|TRBD1|TRBJ1-6|TRBV7-8
CASSSGTVLPFNSPLHF
TGTGCCAGCAGTTCAGGGACAGTCCTCCCCTTTAATTCACCCCTCCACTTT
>NA|15|NA|TRBJ1-1|TRBV4-1
CASSQDAQGRTEAFF
TGCGCCAGCAGCCAAGATGCCCAGGGTCGCACTGAAGCTTTCTTT
>NA|15|NA|TRBJ1-4|TRBV3-1/TRBV3-2
CASSQAGGFGEKLFF
TGTGCCAGCAGCCAAGCGGGGGGATTTGGTGAAAAACTGTTTTTT
>NA|14|NA|TRBJ2-3|TRBV7-3
CASSFRESTDTQYF
TGTGCCAGCAGCTTCCGGGAATCCACAGATACGCAGTATTTT
>NA|17|TRBD2|TRBJ2-3|TRBV11-2
CASSPPTAGGSTDTQYF
TGTGCCAGCAGCCCACCCACAGCGGGAGGGAGCACAGATACGCAGTATTTT
>NA|12|NA|TRBJ1-3|TRBV7-2
CASNGGGNTIYF
TGTGCCAGCAATGGAGGAGGAAACACCATATATTTT
>NA|18|TRBD2|TRBJ2-3|TRBV24-1
CATSDSRLAGTGTDTQYF
TGTGCCACCAGTGATTCTAGATTAGCGGGGACCGGCACAGATACGCAGTATTTT
>NA|15|NA|TRBJ1-5|TRBV5-8
CASSRQHDSNQPQHF
TGTGCCAGCAGTCGACAGCACGATAGCAATCAGCCCCAGCATTTT